This T cell receptor (beta chain) was recorded in a study of OX40 agonist ivuxolimab in advanced cancers. Overall study: Prior anti-PD-1, anti-PD-L1 or anti-CTLA-4 therapy was allowed; around 40% had some.

Comment on this clone: What it binds is not known. This sample also contains other DNA sequences that code for the same CDR3.

Sequencing used immunoSEQ multiplex PCR; TCRdb keeps in-frame clones, though not all of them. The sample shows about 20,000 clones, approximately 83% of them seen only once. Study conclusions and caveats: Both blood CD4+ and CD8+ T cells showed clonal growth by week 6 at 0.1 to 3.0 mg/kg. CD8+ T cells (on average) carried more expanded clones than CD4+ T cells.

This CDR3 contains 14 residues. The germline CDR1 and CDR2 sequences are MNHNS and SASEGT. The germline V and J ends were trimmed by 5 bases and 2 bases, with 10 bases remaining between them. V and J are TRBV6-1 and TRBJ1-5; a weak D match, TRBD1 (6 bases). The sequencing here drew on CD4+ or CD8+ T cells sorted from blood, taken in a trial of the OX40 agonist ivuxolimab. The receptor was isolated from an adult with an advanced solid tumor such as melanoma, head and neck, liver or kidney cancer. The CDR3 DNA reads TGTGCCAGCAGTAGGGGGAGAGGCAATCAGCCCCAGCATTTT. It yields the protein CASSRGRGNQPQHF.